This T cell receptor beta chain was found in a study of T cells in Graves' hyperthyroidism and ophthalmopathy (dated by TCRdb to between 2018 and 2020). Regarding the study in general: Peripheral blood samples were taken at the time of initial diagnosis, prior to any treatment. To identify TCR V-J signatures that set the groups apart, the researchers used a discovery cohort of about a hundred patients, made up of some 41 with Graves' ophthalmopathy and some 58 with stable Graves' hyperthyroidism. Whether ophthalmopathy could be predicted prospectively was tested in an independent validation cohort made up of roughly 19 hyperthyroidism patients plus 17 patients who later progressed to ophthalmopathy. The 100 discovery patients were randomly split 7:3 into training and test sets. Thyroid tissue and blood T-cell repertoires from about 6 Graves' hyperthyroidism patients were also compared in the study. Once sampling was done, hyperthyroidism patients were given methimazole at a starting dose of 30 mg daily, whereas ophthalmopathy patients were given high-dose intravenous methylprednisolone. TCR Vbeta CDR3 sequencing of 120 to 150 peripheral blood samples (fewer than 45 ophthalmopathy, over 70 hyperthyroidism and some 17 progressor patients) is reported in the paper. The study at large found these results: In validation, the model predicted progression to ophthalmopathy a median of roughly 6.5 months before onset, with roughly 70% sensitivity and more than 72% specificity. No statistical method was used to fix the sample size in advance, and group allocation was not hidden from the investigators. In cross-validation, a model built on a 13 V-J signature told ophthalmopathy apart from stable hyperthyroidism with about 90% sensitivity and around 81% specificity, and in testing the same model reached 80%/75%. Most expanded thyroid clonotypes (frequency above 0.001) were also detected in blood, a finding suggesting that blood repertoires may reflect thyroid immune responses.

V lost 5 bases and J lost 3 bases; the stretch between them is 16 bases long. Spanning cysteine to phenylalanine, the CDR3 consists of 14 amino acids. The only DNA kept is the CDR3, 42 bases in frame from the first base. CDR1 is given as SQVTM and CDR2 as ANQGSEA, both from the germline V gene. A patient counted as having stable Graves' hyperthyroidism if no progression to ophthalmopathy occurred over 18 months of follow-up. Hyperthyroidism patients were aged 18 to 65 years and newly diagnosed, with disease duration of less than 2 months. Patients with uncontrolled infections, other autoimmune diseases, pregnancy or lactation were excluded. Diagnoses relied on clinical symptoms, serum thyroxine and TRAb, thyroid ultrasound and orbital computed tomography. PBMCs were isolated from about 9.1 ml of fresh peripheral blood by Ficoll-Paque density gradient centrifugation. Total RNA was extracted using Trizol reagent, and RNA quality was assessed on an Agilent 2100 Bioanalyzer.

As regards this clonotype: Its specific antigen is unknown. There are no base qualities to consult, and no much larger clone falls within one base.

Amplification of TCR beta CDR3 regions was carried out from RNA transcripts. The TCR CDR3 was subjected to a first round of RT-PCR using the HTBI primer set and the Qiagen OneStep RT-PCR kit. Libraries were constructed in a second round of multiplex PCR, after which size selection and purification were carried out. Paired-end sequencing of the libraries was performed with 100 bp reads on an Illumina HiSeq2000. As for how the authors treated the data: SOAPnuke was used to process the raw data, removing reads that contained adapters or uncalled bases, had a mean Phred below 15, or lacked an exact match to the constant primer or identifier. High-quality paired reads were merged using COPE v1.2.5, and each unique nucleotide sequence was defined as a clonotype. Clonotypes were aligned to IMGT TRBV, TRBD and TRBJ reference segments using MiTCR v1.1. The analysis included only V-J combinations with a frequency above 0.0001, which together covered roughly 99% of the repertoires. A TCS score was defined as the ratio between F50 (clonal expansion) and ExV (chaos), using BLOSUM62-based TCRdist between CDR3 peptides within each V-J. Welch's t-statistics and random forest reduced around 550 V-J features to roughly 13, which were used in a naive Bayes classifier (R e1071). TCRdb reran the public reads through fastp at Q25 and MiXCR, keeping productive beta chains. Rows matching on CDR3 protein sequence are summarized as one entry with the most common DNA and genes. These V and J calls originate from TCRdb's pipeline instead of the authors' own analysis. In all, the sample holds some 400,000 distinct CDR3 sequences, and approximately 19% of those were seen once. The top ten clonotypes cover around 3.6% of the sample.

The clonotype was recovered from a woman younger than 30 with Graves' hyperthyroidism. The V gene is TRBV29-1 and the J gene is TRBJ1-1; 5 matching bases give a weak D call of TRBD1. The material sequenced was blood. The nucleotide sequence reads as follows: TGCAGCGTTAGGAGGGGCGGAGAGGACACTGAAGCTTTCTTT. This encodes CSVRRGGEDTEAFF. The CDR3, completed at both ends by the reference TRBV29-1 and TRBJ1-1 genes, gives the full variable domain SAVISQKPSRDICQRGTSLTIQCQVDSQVTMMFWYRQQPGQSLTLIATANQGSEATYESGFVIDKFPISRPNLTFSTLTVSNMSPEDSSIYLCSVRRGGEDTEAFFGQGTRLTVV.